This paragraph covers one T cell receptor (beta chain) sequence. Its antigen is unidentified. The germline gene is not matched at one end of the junction; a read error may be the cause. Patients were excluded for uncontrolled infection, other autoimmune disease, pregnancy or lactation. Every diagnosis used clinical symptoms, serum thyroxine and TRAb, thyroid ultrasound and orbital computed tomography. RNA transcripts gave rise to amplified TCR beta CDR3 regions. First-round RT-PCR of the TCR CDR3 relied on the HTBI primer set. One entry per CDR3 protein results from TCRdb running MiXCR on the multiplex PCR reads. The sample carries about half a million distinct CDR3 sequences, around a fifth recorded once. The data belong to a study of T cells in Graves' hyperthyroidism and ophthalmopathy. Study observations and caveats: A model of 13 V-J pairs discriminated ophthalmopathy from stable hyperthyroidism.

The V gene's germline CDR1 is DFQATT and CDR2 SNEGSKA (reference sequence). CDR3 length: 16 residues. The receptor was derived from a woman aged 70-85 years with Graves' ophthalmopathy. Sequenced input: blood. V is TRBV20-1 and J is TRBJ2-1; 10 bases align to TRBD2. Written as DNA, the CDR3 is TGCAGTGCTAGAGGAAGCGGGAGGGCCTCCTACAATGAGCAGCTCTTC. Protein sequence: CSARGSGRASYNEQLF.